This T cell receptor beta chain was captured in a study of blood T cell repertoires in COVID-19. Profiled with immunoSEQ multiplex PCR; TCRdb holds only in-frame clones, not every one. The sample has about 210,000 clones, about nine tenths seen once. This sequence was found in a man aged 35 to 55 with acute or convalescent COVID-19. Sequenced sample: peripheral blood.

The DNA for the CDR3 is TGTGCCAGCAGTTATTGGGCCAGGGGAAGAGAAAACACCATATATTTT. This sequence encodes CASSYWARGRENTIYF. J is TRBJ1-3 and V is TRBV6-2 or TRBV6-3; tentatively, D is TRBD1 (6 bases). CDR1 is MNHEY, CDR2 SVGEGT, per germline. The CDR3 totals 16 residues. V was clipped by 3 bases and J by 6 bases, with 18 bases between them.